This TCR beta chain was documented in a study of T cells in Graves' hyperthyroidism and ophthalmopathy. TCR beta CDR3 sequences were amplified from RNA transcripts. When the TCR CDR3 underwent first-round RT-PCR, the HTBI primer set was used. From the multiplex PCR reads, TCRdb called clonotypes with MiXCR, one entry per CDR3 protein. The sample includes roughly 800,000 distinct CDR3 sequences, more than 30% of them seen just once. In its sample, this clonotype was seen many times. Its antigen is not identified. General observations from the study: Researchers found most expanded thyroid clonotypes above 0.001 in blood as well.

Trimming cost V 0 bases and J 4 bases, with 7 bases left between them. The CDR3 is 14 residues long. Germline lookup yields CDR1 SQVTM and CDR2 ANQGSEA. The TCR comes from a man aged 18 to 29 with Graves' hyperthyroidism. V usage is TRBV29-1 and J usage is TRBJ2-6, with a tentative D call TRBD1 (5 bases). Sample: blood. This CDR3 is CSVEEGAGANVLTF. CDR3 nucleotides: TGCAGCGTTGAAGAAGGGGCCGGGGCCAACGTCCTGACTTTC.